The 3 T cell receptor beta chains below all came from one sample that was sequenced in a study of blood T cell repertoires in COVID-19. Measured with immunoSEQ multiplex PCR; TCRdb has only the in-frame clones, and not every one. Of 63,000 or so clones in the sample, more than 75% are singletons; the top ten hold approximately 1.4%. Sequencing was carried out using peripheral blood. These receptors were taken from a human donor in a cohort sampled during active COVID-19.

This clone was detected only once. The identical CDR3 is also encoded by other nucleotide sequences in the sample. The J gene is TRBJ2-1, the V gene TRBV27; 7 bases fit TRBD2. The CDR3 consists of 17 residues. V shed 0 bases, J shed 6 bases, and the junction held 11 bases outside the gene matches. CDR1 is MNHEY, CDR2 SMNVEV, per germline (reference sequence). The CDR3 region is CASSLSGSASGRNEQFF. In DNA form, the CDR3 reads TGTGCCAGCAGTTTATCGGGGTCGGCTAGCGGTCGCAATGAGCAGTTCTTC.

For the CDR3, the DNA is TGTGCCAGTAGTATAGATTCTAGCGGGAGGGCCCGTACGCAGTATTTT. It yields the protein CASSIDSSGRARTQYF. The chain has TRBV19 and TRBJ2-3, with TRBD2 matching 12 bases. V lost 0 bases, J lost 8 bases, and 6 bases stayed unmatched. Germline CDR1 reads LNHDA; CDR2 reads SQIVND (reference sequence). CDR3 length: 16 amino acids.

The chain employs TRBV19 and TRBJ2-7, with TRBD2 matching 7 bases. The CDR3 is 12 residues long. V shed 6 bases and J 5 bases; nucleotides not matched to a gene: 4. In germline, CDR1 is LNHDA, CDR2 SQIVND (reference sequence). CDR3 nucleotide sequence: TGTGCCAGTAGAGCGGGACTCAACGAGCAGTACTTC. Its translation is CASRAGLNEQYF.